These 14 T cell receptor beta chains came from one sample sequenced in a study of CD8+ T cells in alopecia areata. TCR sequencing used cDNA made by reverse transcription of extracted RNA. The repertoire was sequenced with immunoSEQ multiplex PCR; TCRdb's copy has only in-frame clones and lacks some. The sample has about 120,000 clones, 53% seen once. Treatment specified: oral pan-JAK inhibitor, 5-10 mg twice daily. The sequenced sample was CD4+ T cells sorted from blood, obtained at week 4, from a patient treated with tofacitinib. These receptors were taken from a human donor with alopecia areata.

The V call is TRBV6-6, the J call TRBJ1-5, with unresolved D. Between the trimmed V and J ends, which lost 8 bases and 0 bases, there was a span of 14 bases. This CDR3 region has 15 residues. Germline CDR1 and CDR2: MNHNY and SVGAGI (reference sequence). Here the CDR3 reads CASRSGLYSNQPQHF. CDR3 DNA: TGTGCCAGCCGATCCGGGTTGTATAGCAATCAGCCCCAGCATTTT.

V gene TRBV6-1 combines with J gene TRBJ1-1; weak D call: TRBD1 (6 bases). The CDR3 covers 15 residues. Trimming took 5 bases from V and 0 from J, leaving 13 bases between them. CDR1 and CDR2 (germline): MNHNS, SASEGT. The CDR3 region has the DNA TGTGCCAGCAGTTCCGCGACAGGTATGAACACTGAAGCTTTCTTT. The encoded protein is CASSSATGMNTEAFF.

This chain joins TRBV7-9 and TRBJ1-2; D is unclear. The CDR3 sequence is 15 residues long. Germline CDR1 reads SEHNR; CDR2 reads FQNEAQ (reference sequence). Trimming cost V 1 base and J 4 bases, with 13 bases left between them. The CDR3 nucleotides read TGTGCCAGCAGCTTAGGAGAAGAAAAGACCTATGGCTACACCTTC. It specifies CASSLGEEKTYGYTF.

This clone was found a few times. The CDR3 is CSVVEVGDTQYF. CDR3 nucleotide sequence: TGCAGCGTTGTGGAGGTAGGAGATACGCAGTATTTT. This chain joins TRBV29-1 and TRBJ2-3; tentative D call: TRBD2 (5 bases). CDR3 length: 12 residues. V lost 4 bases, J lost 5 bases, and 10 bases lay in between. In germline, CDR1 is SQVTM, CDR2 ANQGSEA.

This clone appeared a few times. V is TRBV9 and J is TRBJ2-7, with D tentatively TRBD1 (6 bases). Germline CDR1 is SGDLS and CDR2 is YYNGEE. V was trimmed by 3 bases and J by 2 bases, leaving 12 bases between them. The CDR3 totals 14 residues. The CDR3 sequence is CASSAGDTPYEQYF. The CDR3 DNA reads as TGTGCCAGCAGCGCCGGGGACACCCCCTACGAGCAGTACTTC.

The genes are TRBV19 and TRBJ2-2; D is tentatively TRBD1 or TRBD2 (5 bases each). With 7 bases removed from V and 3 bases from J, the gap between germline ends came to 21 bases. CDR3 length equals 17 residues. CDR1 is LNHDA, CDR2 SQIVND, per germline (reference sequence). The CDR3 protein is CASISKFYGDDTGELFF. The CDR3 DNA is TGTGCCAGTATATCGAAGTTTTACGGGGACGACACCGGGGAGCTGTTTTTT.

The chain recombines TRBV15 with TRBJ2-5, with D hard to call. V was shortened by 1 base and J by 0 bases, with 9 bases between the two germline ends. The germline gives CDR1 LNHNV, CDR2 YYDKDF (reference sequence). CDR3 size: 15 residues. The CDR3 is CATSRVSLYQETQYF. The CDR3 region has the DNA TGTGCCACCAGCAGAGTCTCTCTGTACCAAGAGACCCAGTACTTC. The full variable domain, with the rest looked up from reference TRBV15 and TRBJ2-5, is DAMVIQNPRYQVTQFGKPVTLSCSQTLNHNVMYWYQQKSSQAPKLLFHYYDKDFNNEADTPDNFQSRRPNTSFCFLDIRSPGLGDTAMYLCATSRVSLYQETQYFGPGTRLLVL.

The table lists this clone with a few counts. CDR3 bases: TGTGCCAGCAGCGTAGGAGACGTTGGGCAGAACACTGAAGCTTTCTTT. This sequence encodes CASSVGDVGQNTEAFF. This sequence joins TRBV9 and TRBJ1-1; D not resolved. The CDR3 contains 16 residues. Germline CDR1 SGDLS, CDR2 YYNGEE. Trimming cost V 0 bases and J 1 base, with 13 bases left between them.

V gene TRBV7-8 combines with J gene TRBJ2-7; D may be TRBD2 (6 bases). CDR3 length equals 15 residues. The germline CDR1 and CDR2 sequences are SGHVS and FQNEAQ. V was trimmed by 1 base and J by 2 bases, leaving 12 bases between them. The CDR3 here is CASSLGLAPTYEQYF. CDR3 DNA sequence: TGTGCCAGCAGCTTAGGCCTAGCGCCAACCTACGAGCAGTACTTC.

The chain is built from TRBV7-6 and TRBJ2-5, with D hard to call. The germline V gene encodes CDR1 SGHVS and CDR2 FNYEAQ. V lost 5 bases to trimming and J lost 1 base, with 2 bases between them. This CDR3 is built from 11 residues. CDR3 in DNA: TGTGCCAGCAGCAGCCAAGAGACCCAGTACTTC. Its translation: CASSSQETQYF.

This chain connects TRBV15 to TRBJ1-5; D not certain. V was pared by 1 base and J by 4 bases, with 17 bases between. Germline values: CDR1 LNHNV, CDR2 YYDKDF (reference sequence). This CDR3 contains 17 residues. For the CDR3, the DNA is TGTGCCACCAGCAGAGTATCCCCGGTACCCTGGAATCAGCCCCAGCATTTT. Its translation: CATSRVSPVPWNQPQHF.

V is TRBV5-1 and J is TRBJ2-1, with TRBD2 identical over 10 bases. The germline CDR1 and CDR2 sequences are SGHRS and YFSETQ. The CDR3 contains 15 residues. J gave up 9 bases and V 0 bases, and 6 bases lay outside the gene matches. The CDR3 spells CASSLDGTSAFEQFF. For the CDR3, the DNA is TGCGCCAGCAGCTTGGATGGGACTAGCGCTTTTGAGCAGTTCTTC. The full variable domain, rest sourced from reference TRBV5-1 and TRBJ2-1, is KAGVTQTPRYLIKTRGQQVTLSCSPISGHRSVSWYQQTPGQGLQFLFEYFSETQRNKGNFPGRFSGRQFSNSRSEMNVSTLELGDSALYLCASSLDGTSAFEQFFGPGTRLTVL.

The rearrangement joins TRBV5-1 to TRBJ2-7; 8 bases fit TRBD1. With 4 bases clipped from V and 5 bases from J, the junction kept 5 bases outside the gene matches. This CDR3 region has 13 residues. Germline values: CDR1 SGHRS, CDR2 YFSETQ. The CDR3 region has the DNA TGCGCCAGCAGCATGACAGGGGTCCACGAGCAGTACTTC. Amino acid sequence: CASSMTGVHEQYF.

The chain carries TRBV5-1 and TRBJ1-4; D is undetermined. V was cut by 1 base and J by 5 bases, with 0 bases left in between. Germline CDR1 reads SGHRS; CDR2 reads YFSETQ. This CDR3 spans 11 amino acids. The CDR3 DNA is TGCGCCAGCAGCTTGAATGAAAAACTGTTTTTT. Its protein is CASSLNEKLFF.